These 22 T cell receptor beta chains were sequenced from one sample in a study of CD8 T cells in ankylosing spondylitis. TCRdb analysed the 5' RACE reads with MiXCR anew, one entry per CDR3 protein. The sample carries 350,000 or so distinct CDR3 sequences, approximately 10% recorded once. Sample: blood, either unsorted or a sorted T cell fraction (not recorded which). These receptors were collected from a female donor with ankylosing spondylitis or in good health (not recorded which).

In this sample, this clonotype turned up many times. The gene calls are TRBV29-1 and TRBJ1-5; D might be TRBD1 (5 bases). The CDR3 runs to 13 residues. Germline CDR1 is SQVTM and CDR2 is ANQGSEA. Trimming removed 4 bases at V and 1 base at J, with 8 bases between. This chain's CDR3 is CSVAGQSNQPQHF. The CDR3 DNA is TGCAGCGTTGCTGGACAAAGCAATCAGCCCCAGCATTTT.

This chain uses TRBV12-3 or TRBV12-4 with TRBJ1-1, with a tentative D call TRBD1 (6 bases). The CDR3 length is 15 residues. Trimming took 3 bases from V and 1 from J, leaving 12 bases between them. CDR3 coding DNA: TGTGCCAGCAGTTTCCGGGGACATAGGAACACTGAAGCTTTCTTT. Protein sequence: CASSFRGHRNTEAFF.

This clonotype came up many times. CDR3 amino acids: CASRRDSAPGELFF. CDR3 nucleotides: TGTGCCAGCAGGAGGGACTCTGCCCCCGGGGAGCTGTTTTTT. This chain joins TRBV12-3 or TRBV12-4 and TRBJ2-2; D is perhaps TRBD2 (6 bases). The CDR3 length is 14 residues. V lost 6 bases to trimming and J lost 6 bases, with 14 bases between them.

In the case of this clonotype: The junction and the germline gene differ at one end; a read error may be behind it. The chain links TRBV20-1 to TRBJ2-7; 11 bases match TRBD2. CDR1 and CDR2 (germline): DFQATT, SNEGSKA (reference sequence). This CDR3 region has 16 residues. The CDR3 bases are TGCTGTGCTACCTCTCCGACTAGCGGGGATCCCTACGAGCAGTACTTC. Translated, it gives CCATSPTSGDPYEQYF.

The sample holds a few counts of this clonotype. CDR3 loop: CSGRLAETQYF. The CDR3 nucleotides read TGCAGCGGCAGGCTTGCCGAGACCCAGTACTTC. This sequence joins TRBV29-1 and TRBJ2-5; D is uncertain. V was pared by 7 bases and J by 5 bases, with 11 bases between. The germline CDR1 and CDR2 sequences are SQVTM and ANQGSEA. The CDR3 covers 11 residues.

This clonotype has a single count. This chain connects TRBV5-1 to TRBJ2-5, with 10 bases identical to TRBD1. The CDR3 contains 15 residues. V trimming: 4 bases; J trimming: 2 bases; junction bases outside the gene matches: 5. CDR1 SGHRS and CDR2 YFSETQ come from the germline V gene. CDR3 protein: CASSGGQGVQETQYF. CDR3 in DNA: TGCGCCAGCAGCGGCGGACAGGGGGTTCAAGAGACCCAGTACTTC.

This clonotype appeared many times. CDR3 residues: CASSLVGGVSYNEQFF. The DNA of the CDR3 is TGCGCCAGCAGCTTGGTAGGGGGAGTTTCGTACAATGAGCAGTTCTTC. This chain connects TRBV5-1 to TRBJ2-1; weak D call: TRBD1 (6 bases). The CDR3 consists of 16 residues. Germline-derived CDR1 and CDR2 are SGHRS and YFSETQ. V lost 0 bases to trimming and J lost 4 bases, with 14 bases between them.

The chain carries TRBV29-1 and TRBJ1-1; 9 nucleotides align to TRBD1. The CDR3 covers 13 residues. V shed 5 bases, J shed 4 bases, and the junction held 5 bases outside the gene matches. Germline values: CDR1 SQVTM, CDR2 ANQGSEA. The CDR3 loop is CSVTQGAGTEAFF. The CDR3 nucleotides read TGCAGCGTTACACAGGGGGCAGGCACTGAAGCTTTCTTT. Supplemented by reference TRBV29-1 and TRBJ1-1, the full variable domain reads SAVISQKPSRDICQRGTSLTIQCQVDSQVTMMFWYRQQPGQSLTLIATANQGSEATYESGFVIDKFPISRPNLTFSTLTVSNMSPEDSSIYLCSVTQGAGTEAFFGQGTRLTVV.

About this clonotype itself: This sequence may be a read error, since a much larger clone differs from it by one base. The chain recombines TRBV20-1 with TRBJ2-7, with D uncertain. The V end lost 3 bases, the J end lost 4 bases, and 7 bases lay between the germline ends. Germline CDR1 and CDR2: DFQATT and SNEGSKA (reference sequence). This CDR3 comprises 11 residues. CDR3 in amino acids: CSARLTYEQYF. CDR3 bases: TGCAGTGCTAGGCTAACATACGAGCAGTACTTC.

This clonotype was detected only a few times. The genes are TRBV12-3 or TRBV12-4 and TRBJ1-2; TRBD1 might be the D (5 bases). V lost 6 bases and J 12 bases, leaving 20 bases between the germline ends. The CDR3 totals 13 residues. The CDR3 protein is CASRSTEARVNTF. The CDR3 region has the DNA TGTGCCAGCAGATCGACAGAGGCACGGGTTAACACCTTC.

This clonotype was detected ten times or more. The chain links TRBV20-1 to TRBJ1-2; no definite D call. The germline V and J ends were trimmed by 3 bases and 0 bases, with 11 bases remaining between them. This CDR3 has 14 amino acids. Germline values: CDR1 DFQATT, CDR2 SNEGSKA (reference sequence). This chain's CDR3 is CSARVSQTNYGYTF. The CDR3 nucleotides are TGCAGTGCTAGGGTCAGCCAAACTAACTATGGCTACACCTTC.

The rearrangement uses TRBV10-1 and TRBJ2-6, with D possibly TRBD2 on 5 matching bases. The CDR3 extends over 17 amino acids. V was clipped by 1 base and J by 0 bases, with 10 bases between them. Germline assignment: CDR1 WNHNN and CDR2 SYGVQD (reference sequence). The CDR3 DNA reads TGCGCCAGCAGTGAGTTTCGACTAATCTCTGGGGCCAACGTCCTGACTTTC. As protein: CASSEFRLISGANVLTF.

The rearrangement links TRBV7-3 to TRBJ2-1, with D tentatively TRBD1 (6 bases). The CDR3 contains 15 residues. Trimming took off 3 bases at V and 2 bases at J, with 11 bases between the two ends. Germline V CDR1 and CDR2: SGHTA, FQGTGA. The CDR3 here is CASSFGDIAYNEQFF. DNA for the CDR3: TGTGCCAGCAGCTTTGGGGACATAGCCTACAATGAGCAGTTCTTC. The variable domain in full, with the rest retrieved from reference TRBV7-3 and TRBJ2-1, is GAGVSQTPSNKVTEKGKYVELRCDPISGHTALYWYRQSLGQGPEFLIYFQGTGAADDSGLPNDRFFAVRPEGSVSTLKIQRTERGDSAVYLCASSFGDIAYNEQFFGPGTRLTVL.

Many counts were recorded for this clonotype. This rearrangement joins TRBV20-1 to TRBJ1-6; 8 nucleotides agree with TRBD1. The CDR3 contains 13 residues. After removal of 5 bases from V and 4 bases from J, the junction contained 1 base not matched to a gene. Germline V lookup: CDR1 DFQATT, CDR2 SNEGSKA (reference sequence). The CDR3 bases are TGCAGTGCTCGGACAGGGTATAATTCACCCCTCCACTTT. This translates into CSARTGYNSPLHF.

The V and J genes are TRBV3-1 and TRBJ1-4; 11 nucleotides align to TRBD1. J gave up 7 bases and V 10 bases, and 11 bases lay outside the gene matches. The CDR3 spans 15 residues. Germline loops: CDR1 LGHDT, CDR2 YNNKEL (reference sequence). This CDR3 reads CATCRPGQGVEKLFF. In DNA, the CDR3 is TGTGCCACCTGCCGCCCGGGACAGGGGGTTGAAAAACTGTTTTTT.

The chain links TRBV7-2 to TRBJ1-4, with no clear D. The CDR3 runs 16 residues. Trimming stripped 1 base from V and 6 bases from J, with 15 bases between. In germline, CDR1 is SGHTA, CDR2 FQGNSA. CDR3 sequence reads: CASSLVSSSLDEKLFF. Written as DNA, the CDR3 is TGTGCCAGCAGCTTAGTTTCCTCGTCCCTCGATGAAAAACTGTTTTTT.

At least ten counts were recorded for this clonotype. This chain connects TRBV7-9 to TRBJ2-3; the D gene is possibly TRBD1 (5 bases). CDR1 SEHNR and CDR2 FQNEAQ come from the germline V gene (reference sequence). Trimming took off 7 bases at V and 6 bases at J, with 14 bases between the two ends. The CDR3 sequence is 13 residues long. The CDR3 loop is CASKDSEGDTQYF. In nucleotides, the CDR3 is TGTGCCAGCAAAGACAGTGAAGGGGATACGCAGTATTTT.

This clonotype was observed a handful of times. The CDR3 is CASKIGGYEQYF. The CDR3 nucleotides read TGTGCCAGCAAAATTGGCGGCTACGAGCAGTACTTC. This rearrangement joins TRBV12-3 or TRBV12-4 to TRBJ2-7; D unresolved. V was shortened by 7 bases and J by 3 bases, with 10 bases between the two germline ends. The CDR3 sequence is 12 residues long.

This clonotype was detected many times. V usage is TRBV7-9 and J usage is TRBJ1-1, with D possibly TRBD1 on 5 matching bases. The CDR3 has 15 residues. V shed 5 bases and J shed 3 bases, with 16 bases lying between them. Germline loops: CDR1 SEHNR, CDR2 FQNEAQ (reference sequence). The chain's CDR3 is CASSLLLKGDTEAFF. In DNA, the CDR3 is TGTGCCAGCAGCCTGTTGCTCAAAGGGGACACTGAAGCTTTCTTT.

In its sample, this clonotype was seen many times. The J gene is TRBJ1-2, the V gene TRBV4-2; 11 bases fit TRBD1. The CDR3 sequence is 15 residues long. CDR1 is LGHNA, CDR2 YNFKEQ, per germline. The V gene end was trimmed by 4 bases and the J gene end by 4 bases; junction bases not matched to a gene: 5. The CDR3 loop reads CASSPTGQGVYGYTF. For the CDR3, the DNA is TGTGCCAGCAGCCCAACGGGACAGGGGGTCTATGGCTACACCTTC.

Ten or more counts support this clonotype. The CDR3 coding sequence is TGTGCCAGCAAATCCCGGGGACGGTGGAATGAGCAGTTCTTC. Translating gives CASKSRGRWNEQFF. The rearrangement uses TRBV28 and TRBJ2-1; D is perhaps TRBD1 or TRBD2 (5 bases each). V lost 7 bases to trimming and J lost 7 bases, with 17 bases between them. This CDR3 contains 14 residues. Germline V lookup: CDR1 MDHEN, CDR2 SYDVKM.

V is TRBV7-2 and J is TRBJ1-5; TRBD1 agrees at 7 bases. This CDR3 is built from 16 residues. Trimming cost V 2 bases and J 3 bases; bases outside gene matches: 7. CDR1 SGHTA and CDR2 FQGNSA come from the germline V gene. For the CDR3, the DNA is TGTGCCAGCAGCTTATCAGGGGGATTCGTCAATCAGCCCCAGCATTTT. Amino acid sequence: CASSLSGGFVNQPQHF. The full variable domain, its missing parts supplied by reference TRBV7-2 and TRBJ1-5, is GAGVSQSPSNKVTEKGKDVELRCDPISGHTALYWYRQSLGQGLEFLIYFQGNSAPDKSGLPSDRFSAERTGGSVSTLTIQRTQQEDSAVYLCASSLSGGFVNQPQHFGDGTRLSIL.